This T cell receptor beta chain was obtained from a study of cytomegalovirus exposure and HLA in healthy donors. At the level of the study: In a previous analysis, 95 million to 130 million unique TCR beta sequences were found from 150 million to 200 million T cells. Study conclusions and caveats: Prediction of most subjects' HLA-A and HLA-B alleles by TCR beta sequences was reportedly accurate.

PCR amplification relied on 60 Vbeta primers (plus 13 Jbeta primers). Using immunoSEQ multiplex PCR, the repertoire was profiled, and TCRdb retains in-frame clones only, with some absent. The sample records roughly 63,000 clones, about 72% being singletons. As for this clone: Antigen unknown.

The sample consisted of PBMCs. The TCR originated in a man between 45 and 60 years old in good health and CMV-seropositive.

This CDR3 is CASSPSRREGVGQYF. The CDR3 DNA reads as TGTGCCAGCAGCCCCAGTCGTAGGGAGGGGGTTGGGCAGTACTTC. The chain couples TRBV7-8 to TRBJ2-7; TRBD2 is a possible D gene (7 bases). The CDR3 extends over 15 amino acids. Germline V gene sequence: CDR1 SGHVS, CDR2 FQNEAQ. Trimming took 5 bases from V and 9 from J, leaving 23 bases between them. Full variable domain (rest looked up from reference TRBV7-8 and TRBJ2-7): GAGVSQSPRYKVAKRGQDVALRCDPISGHVSLFWYQQALGQGPEFLTYFQNEAQLDKSGLPSDRFFAERPEGSVSTLKIQRTQQEDSAVYLCASSPSRREGVGQYFGPGTRLTVT.